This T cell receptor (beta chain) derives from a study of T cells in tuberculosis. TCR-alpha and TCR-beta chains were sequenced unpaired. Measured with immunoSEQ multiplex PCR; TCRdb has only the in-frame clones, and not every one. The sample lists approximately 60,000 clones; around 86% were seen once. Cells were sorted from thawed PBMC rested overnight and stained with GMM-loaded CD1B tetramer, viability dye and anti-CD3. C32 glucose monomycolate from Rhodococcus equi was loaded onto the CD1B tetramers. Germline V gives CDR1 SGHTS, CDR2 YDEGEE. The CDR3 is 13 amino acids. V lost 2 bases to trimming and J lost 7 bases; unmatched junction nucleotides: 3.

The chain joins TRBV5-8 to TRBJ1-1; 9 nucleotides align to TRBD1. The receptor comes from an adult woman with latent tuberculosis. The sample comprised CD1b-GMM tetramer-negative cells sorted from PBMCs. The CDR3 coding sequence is TGTGCCAGCAGCTTCGACAGGGGGGGTGAAGCTTTCTTT. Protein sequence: CASSFDRGGEAFF.